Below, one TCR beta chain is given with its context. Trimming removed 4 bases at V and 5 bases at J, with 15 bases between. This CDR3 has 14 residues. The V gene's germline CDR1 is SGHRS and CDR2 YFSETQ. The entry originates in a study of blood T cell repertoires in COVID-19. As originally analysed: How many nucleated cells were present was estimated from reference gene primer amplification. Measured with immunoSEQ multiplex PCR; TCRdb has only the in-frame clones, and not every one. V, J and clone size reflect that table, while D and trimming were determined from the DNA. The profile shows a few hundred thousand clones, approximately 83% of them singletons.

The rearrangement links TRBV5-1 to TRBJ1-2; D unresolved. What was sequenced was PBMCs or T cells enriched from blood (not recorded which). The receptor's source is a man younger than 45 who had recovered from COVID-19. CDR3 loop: CASSPSAESYGYTF. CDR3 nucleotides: TGCGCCAGCAGCCCGAGCGCGGAGAGTTATGGCTACACCTTC. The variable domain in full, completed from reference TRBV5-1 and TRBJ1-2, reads KAGVTQTPRYLIKTRGQQVTLSCSPISGHRSVSWYQQTPGQGLQFLFEYFSETQRNKGNFPGRFSGRQFSNSRSEMNVSTLELGDSALYLCASSPSAESYGYTFGSGTRLTVV.